This TCR beta chain was documented in a study of T cell clonotyping in hematopoietic cell transplantation. Overall study context: Pretransplant recipient samples were taken after cytoreduction. Study-level results: Cells were unsorted, so CD4 and CD8 contributions were not separated. At the given depth, recipient repertoires were over 95% de novo clonotypes. After transplant, recipient diversity fell while pathologically expanded clonotypes grew through day 180.

Time point in this sample: recipient sample about 28 days before transplant, after cytoreduction. As concerns this clone: Its antigen remains unknown.

The V gene's germline CDR1 is MNHEY and CDR2 SVGAGI. J lost 6 bases, V lost 4 bases, and 2 bases had no gene match. CDR3 size: 14 residues. Only in-frame clones appear in the TCRdb table, and some are missing; sequencing was by immunoSEQ multiplex PCR. Of around 25,000 clones listed, 84% are singletons. The sequence was obtained from a woman aged 60-75 years with acute myeloid leukemia. Some clones in this sample may be carry-over from other donors' samples. The starting material was peripheral blood mononuclear cells, obtained before stem cell transplant. The J gene is TRBJ2-4, the V gene TRBV6-5, with 11 bases identical to TRBD2. CDR3 region: CASSLGTSGNIQYF. The DNA for the CDR3 is TGTGCCAGCAGTTTGGGGACTAGCGGAAACATTCAGTACTTC.